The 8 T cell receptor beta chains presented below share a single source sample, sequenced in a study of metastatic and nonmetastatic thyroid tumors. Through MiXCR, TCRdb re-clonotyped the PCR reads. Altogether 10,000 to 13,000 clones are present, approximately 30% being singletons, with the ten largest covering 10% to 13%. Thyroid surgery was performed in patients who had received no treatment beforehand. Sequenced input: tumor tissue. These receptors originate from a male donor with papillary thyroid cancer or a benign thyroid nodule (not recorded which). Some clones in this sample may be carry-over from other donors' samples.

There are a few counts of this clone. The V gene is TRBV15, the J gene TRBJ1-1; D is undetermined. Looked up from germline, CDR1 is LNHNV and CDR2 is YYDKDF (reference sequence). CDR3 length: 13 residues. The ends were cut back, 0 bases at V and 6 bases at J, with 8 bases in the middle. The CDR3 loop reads CATSRDLKPEAFF. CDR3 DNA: TGTGCCACCAGCAGAGATTTGAAGCCTGAAGCTTTCTTT.

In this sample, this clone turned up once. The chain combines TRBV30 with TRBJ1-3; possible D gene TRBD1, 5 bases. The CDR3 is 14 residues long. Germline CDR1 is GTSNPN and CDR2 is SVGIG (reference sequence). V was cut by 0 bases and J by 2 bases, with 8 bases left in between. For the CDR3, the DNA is TGTGCCTGGAGTGTGGGGGGAGCTGGAAACACCATATATTTT. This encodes CAWSVGGAGNTIYF.

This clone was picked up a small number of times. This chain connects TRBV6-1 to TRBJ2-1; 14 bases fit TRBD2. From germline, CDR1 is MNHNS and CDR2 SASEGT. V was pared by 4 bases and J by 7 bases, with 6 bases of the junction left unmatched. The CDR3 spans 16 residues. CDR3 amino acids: CASSAAGLAGGNEQFF. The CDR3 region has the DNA TGTGCCAGCAGTGCCGCCGGACTAGCGGGGGGTAATGAGCAGTTCTTC.

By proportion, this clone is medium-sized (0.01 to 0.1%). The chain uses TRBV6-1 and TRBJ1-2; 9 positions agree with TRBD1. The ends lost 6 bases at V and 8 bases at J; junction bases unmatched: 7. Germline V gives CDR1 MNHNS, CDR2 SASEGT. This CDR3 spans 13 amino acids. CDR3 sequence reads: CASRKQGAGGYTF. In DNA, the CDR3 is TGTGCCAGCAGAAAACAGGGGGCCGGCGGCTACACCTTC.

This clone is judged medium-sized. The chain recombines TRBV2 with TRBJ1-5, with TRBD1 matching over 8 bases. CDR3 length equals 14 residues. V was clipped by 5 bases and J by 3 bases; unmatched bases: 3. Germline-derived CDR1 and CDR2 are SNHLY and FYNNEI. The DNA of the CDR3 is TGTGCCAGCAGTTGGGACAGGACCAATCAGCCCCAGCATTTT. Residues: CASSWDRTNQPQHF.

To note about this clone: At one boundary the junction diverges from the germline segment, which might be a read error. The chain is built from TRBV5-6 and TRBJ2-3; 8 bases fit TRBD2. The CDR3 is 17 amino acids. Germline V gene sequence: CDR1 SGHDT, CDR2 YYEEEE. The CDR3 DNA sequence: TGTGCCAACAGCTTGTTACTAGCGGTTGGGAGCACAGATACGCAGTATTTT. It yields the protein CANSLLLAVGSTDTQYF.

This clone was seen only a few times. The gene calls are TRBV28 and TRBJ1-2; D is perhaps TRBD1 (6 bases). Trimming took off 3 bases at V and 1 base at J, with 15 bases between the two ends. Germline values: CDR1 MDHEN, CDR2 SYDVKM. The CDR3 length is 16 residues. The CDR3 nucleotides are TGTGCCAGCAGTTTGGAGGGGGAAGAACTTAACTATGGCTACACCTTC. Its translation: CASSLEGEELNYGYTF.

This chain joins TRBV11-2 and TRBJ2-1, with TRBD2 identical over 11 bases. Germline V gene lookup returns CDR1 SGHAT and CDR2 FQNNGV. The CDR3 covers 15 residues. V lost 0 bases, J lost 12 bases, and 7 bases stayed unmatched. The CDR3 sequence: CASSLEGSGRAGQFF. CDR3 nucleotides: TGTGCCAGCAGCTTAGAGGGTAGCGGGAGGGCCGGGCAGTTCTTC. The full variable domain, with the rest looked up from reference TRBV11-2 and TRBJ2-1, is EAGVAQSPRYKIIEKRQSVAFWCNPISGHATLYWYQQILGQGPKLLIQFQNNGVVDDSQLPKDRFSAERLKGVDSTLKIQPAKLEDSAVYLCASSLEGSGRAGQFFGPGTRLTVL.